This T cell receptor beta chain originates from a study of blood T cell repertoires in COVID-19. The V gene lost 3 bases and the J gene lost 5 bases, with 23 bases spanning the gap. CDR1 is SGHRS, CDR2 YFSETQ, per germline. This CDR3 region has 17 residues. Here immunoSEQ multiplex PCR was the method, and the copy in TCRdb shows in-frame clones only, minus some. The repertoire holds over 300,000 clones, roughly 90% seen once, with 0.97% in the top ten. V is TRBV5-1 and J is TRBJ1-2; D possibly corresponds to TRBD1 (6 bases). The sample taken for sequencing was PBMCs or T cells enriched from blood (not recorded which). The TCR originated in a young woman with acute COVID-19. The CDR3 DNA follows: TGCGCCAGCAGCTGGGCTTTCACAGGGATCCACGAGTATGGCTACACCTTC. Protein: CASSWAFTGIHEYGYTF.